Below, 3 T cell receptor beta chains from the same sample are listed, as sequenced in a study of metastatic and nonmetastatic thyroid tumors. TCRdb re-called the PCR reads via MiXCR. The sample carries some 42,000 clones, about 27% recorded once. Patients underwent thyroid surgery, and none had received any treatment before it. The sequencing input was blood. These receptors were taken from a male donor with papillary thyroid cancer or a benign thyroid nodule (not recorded which). Some clones in this sample may be carry-over from other donors' samples.

The V call is TRBV27, the J call TRBJ1-1, with TRBD1 identical over 8 bases. The CDR3 totals 15 residues. Per the germline V gene, CDR1 is MNHEY and CDR2 is SMNVEV (reference sequence). V lost 2 bases and J lost 5; bases outside the gene matches: 7. CDR3 in DNA: TGTGCCAGCAGTTTAGCCCCGACAGGGGCGACTGAAGCTTTCTTT. It specifies CASSLAPTGATEAFF.

This clone was counted many times. The chain combines TRBV15 with TRBJ2-1, with 9 bases lining up with TRBD2. V was pared by 3 bases and J by 7 bases, with 10 bases of the junction left unmatched. The germline gives CDR1 LNHNV, CDR2 YYDKDF (reference sequence). The CDR3 length is 16 residues. The CDR3, as DNA: TGTGCCACCAGCAGGGGAGGGCGGCTAGCGGGGAATGAGCAGTTCTTC. This codes for CATSRGGRLAGNEQFF.

J is TRBJ2-7 and V is TRBV5-1, with 7 bases fitting TRBD2. Trimming took 4 bases from V and 6 from J; bases not matched to a gene: 4. The CDR3 covers 12 residues. CDR1 and CDR2 from the germline V gene are SGHRS and YFSETQ. DNA of the CDR3: TGCGCCAGCAGCAGGACTAGTAGCGAGCAGTACTTC. Translation gives CASSRTSSEQYF.